The 27 T cell receptor beta chains given below trace back to one sample, sequenced in a study of low-dose radiotherapy and immunotherapy resistance in tumors (dated by TCRdb to between 2022 and 2023). The meaning of the sample's time point label: before trial treatment. Reads for this sample came from an Illumina HiSeq 2500. First-strand cDNA was synthesized using Superscript III and a set of TRAV- and TRBV-specific primers, so that both TCRalpha and TCRbeta chains were covered. TCRs were amplified for about 20 PCR cycles with Phusion, using a constant-region primer paired with the adapter attached to the V primers. Through fastp at Q25 and MiXCR, TCRdb rebuilt clones from the public reads, retaining in-frame beta chains. Rows with a matching CDR3 protein are joined into one entry that keeps the most common DNA and genes. This sample has tens of thousands of distinct CDR3 sequences in its table, and roughly a sixth of those were observed once. The ten largest make up about 2.8% of the sample.

Sequenced here: PBMCs, sampled before treatment. These receptors all come from a male donor with prostate cancer.

This clonotype was counted at least ten times. CDR3 in DNA: TGTGCCAGCAGCTCAGAGGTCAGAGAGACCCAGTACTTC. Protein: CASSSEVRETQYF. This sequence joins TRBV7-9 and TRBJ2-5, with D unresolved. With 4 bases removed from V and 4 bases from J, the gap between germline ends came to 10 bases. There are 13 residues in the CDR3. CDR1 and CDR2 (germline): SEHNR, FQNEAQ (reference sequence).

This clonotype was seen ten or more times. The gene calls are TRBV11-2 and TRBJ2-2, with TRBD2 identical over 8 bases. Trimming cost V 6 bases and J 2 bases; bases outside gene matches: 14. Germline V CDR1 and CDR2: SGHAT, FQNNGV. CDR3 length: 18 residues. The CDR3 DNA reads as TGTGCCAGCAGGATACCTTTACGGAGCGGGGGAAACACCGGGGAGCTGTTTTTT. Translating it yields CASRIPLRSGGNTGELFF.

This clonotype was picked up many times. The chain is built from TRBV11-2 and TRBJ2-2, with TRBD2 identical over 9 bases. The CDR3 is 15 amino acids. Germline V CDR1 and CDR2: SGHAT, FQNNGV. The ends lost 4 bases at V and 1 base at J; junction bases unmatched: 1. CDR3 residues: CASSSLAGNTGELFF. The CDR3 region has the DNA TGTGCCAGCAGCTCACTAGCGGGGAACACCGGGGAGCTGTTTTTT.

This clonotype was observed at least ten times. The chain links TRBV7-2 to TRBJ2-7; 7 bases match TRBD2. The ends lost 0 bases at V and 2 bases at J; junction bases unmatched: 4. Germline loops: CDR1 SGHTA, CDR2 FQGNSA. The CDR3 sequence is 15 residues long. The CDR3 region is CASSLAPSGTYEQYF. DNA for the CDR3: TGTGCCAGCAGCTTAGCTCCTAGCGGAACCTACGAGCAGTACTTC. Looking up the rest from reference TRBV7-2 and TRBJ2-7 gives the full variable domain: GAGVSQSPSNKVTEKGKDVELRCDPISGHTALYWYRQSLGQGLEFLIYFQGNSAPDKSGLPSDRFSAERTGGSVSTLTIQRTQQEDSAVYLCASSLAPSGTYEQYFGPGTRLTVT.

This clonotype appeared many times. The chain combines TRBV7-9 with TRBJ2-3; possible D gene TRBD2, 6 bases. The V gene lost 1 base and the J gene lost 6 bases, with 14 bases spanning the gap. Per germline, CDR1 SEHNR and CDR2 FQNEAQ (reference sequence). The CDR3 contains 15 residues. The CDR3 region is CASSLGTTGADTQYF. The CDR3 DNA reads TGTGCCAGCAGCTTAGGGACTACGGGCGCTGATACGCAGTATTTT.

This clonotype is medium-sized (0.01 to 0.1%). This chain uses TRBV5-1 with TRBJ1-5; the match to TRBD1 covers 7 bases. After removal of 4 bases from V and 10 bases from J, the junction contained 14 bases not matched to a gene. CDR3 size: 15 residues. Per the germline V gene, CDR1 is SGHRS and CDR2 is YFSETQ. Here the CDR3 DNA reads TGCGCCAGCAGCCGAACAGGGGATAGTGATAATCCCCAGCATTTT. Its translation is CASSRTGDSDNPQHF. The full variable domain, with the rest looked up from reference TRBV5-1 and TRBJ1-5, is KAGVTQTPRYLIKTRGQQVTLSCSPISGHRSVSWYQQTPGQGLQFLFEYFSETQRNKGNFPGRFSGRQFSNSRSEMNVSTLELGDSALYLCASSRTGDSDNPQHFGDGTRLSIL.

This clonotype was seen many times. The rearrangement joins TRBV7-2 to TRBJ2-3; TRBD2 aligns across 13 bases. The length of the CDR3 is 15 residues. Germline CDR1 and CDR2: SGHTA and FQGNSA. Trimming cost V 5 bases and J 7 bases; bases outside gene matches: 6. CDR3 sequence: CASSRGTSGVNTQYF. CDR3 bases: TGTGCCAGCAGCCGAGGGACTAGCGGGGTGAATACGCAGTATTTT.

At least ten counts were recorded for this clonotype. The rearrangement links TRBV20-1 to TRBJ2-7, with D uncertain. V lost 2 bases and J lost 6, with 20 bases in between. The V gene's germline CDR1 is DFQATT and CDR2 SNEGSKA (reference sequence). The CDR3 has 15 amino acids. CDR3 in amino acids: CSARSERRAGGEQYF. The CDR3 bases are TGCAGTGCTAGATCAGAGCGAAGGGCAGGCGGCGAGCAGTACTTC.

A few counts support this clonotype. The chain uses TRBV3-1 and TRBJ2-1; 7 bases are a match to TRBD2. This CDR3 is 16 amino acids long. Germline values: CDR1 LGHDT, CDR2 YNNKEL (reference sequence). Germline trimming cut 4 bases from V and 1 base from J; bases unmatched to any gene: 7. The CDR3 nucleotides read TGTGCCAGCAGCCCCGCAGCGGGGCGGTCCTACAATGAGCAGTTCTTC. This gives the protein CASSPAAGRSYNEQFF.

The table lists this clonotype with many counts. The chain is built from TRBV27 and TRBJ1-1, with TRBD1 as a possible D gene (6 bases). V was cut by 5 bases and J by 2 bases, with 12 bases left in between. Per germline, CDR1 MNHEY and CDR2 SMNVEV (reference sequence). This CDR3 region has 14 residues. The CDR3 nucleotides read TGTGCCAGCAGTATCAGGGGATCTAACACTGAAGCTTTCTTT. It yields the protein CASSIRGSNTEAFF.

This clonotype was observed at least ten times. This chain joins TRBV10-2 and TRBJ2-7; 12 bases align to TRBD1. Losses at the gene ends were 8 bases for V and 6 bases for J; bases not matched to a gene: 5. The CDR3 contains 13 residues. The V gene's germline CDR1 is WSHSY and CDR2 SAAADI. CDR3 amino acids: CASGTGGLFEQYF. CDR3 bases: TGCGCCAGCGGGACAGGGGGCTTGTTCGAGCAGTACTTC.

The gene calls are TRBV20-1 and TRBJ1-6; 7 bases align to TRBD1. Trimming took 4 bases from V and 11 from J; bases not matched to a gene: 17. CDR1 is DFQATT and CDR2 is SNEGSKA in the germline V gene (reference sequence). This CDR3 comprises 16 residues. CDR3 nucleotide sequence: TGCAGTGCTATCCAAGTCCAGGGGGAAGGAAATGCACCCCTCCACTTT. Translating gives CSAIQVQGEGNAPLHF.

The J gene is TRBJ2-5, the V gene TRBV5-6; 7 bases fit TRBD1. V dropped 5 bases and J dropped 1; count of bases not matched to a gene: 5. The germline V gene has CDR1 SGHDT and CDR2 YYEEEE. The CDR3 loop spans 14 amino acids. The CDR3 loop is CASSLDRVQETQYF. CDR3 in DNA: TGTGCCAGCAGTCTTGACAGGGTCCAAGAGACCCAGTACTTC.

Many counts were recorded for this clonotype. V gene TRBV29-1 combines with J gene TRBJ2-7; a weak D match, TRBD1 (5 bases). V lost 6 bases, J lost 4 bases, and 10 bases lay in between. Germline CDR1 reads SQVTM; CDR2 reads ANQGSEA. This CDR3 contains 11 residues. In DNA form, the CDR3 reads TGCAGCGTGGAGACAGCGTACGAGCAGTACTTC. Its protein product is CSVETAYEQYF.

The genes are TRBV27 and TRBJ2-3; D tentatively fits TRBD1 or TRBD2 (6 bases each). The CDR3 extends over 15 amino acids. Looked up from germline, CDR1 is MNHEY and CDR2 is SMNVEV (reference sequence). The V end was cut by 6 bases, the J end by 5 bases, with 18 bases between. The CDR3, as DNA: TGTGCCAGCAGCCCGGGGGCAGGGGTCATAGATACGCAGTATTTT. This translates into CASSPGAGVIDTQYF.

About this clonotype itself: This likely stems from a read error, as it lies one base from a far larger clone. The V call is TRBV18, the J call TRBJ2-7; 7 nucleotides agree with TRBD1. Germline V gene sequence: CDR1 KGHSH, CDR2 LQKENI. The CDR3 consists of 13 residues. V was pared by 3 bases and J by 7 bases, with 6 bases of the junction left unmatched. Here the CDR3 DNA reads TGTGCCAGCTCACCGGGACAGCAAAATGAGCAGTACTTC. Translated: CASSPGQQNEQYF.

In this sample, this clonotype turned up many times. The rearrangement links TRBV25-1 to TRBJ2-5; D tentatively reads TRBD1 or TRBD2 (5 bases each). V dropped 8 bases and J dropped 4 bases, with 5 bases sitting between them. The CDR3 totals 10 residues. Germline V gene sequence: CDR1 MGHDK, CDR2 SYGVNS. CDR3 residues: CASGGETQYF. In nucleotides, the CDR3 is TGTGCCAGCGGGGGAGAGACCCAGTACTTC. The whole variable domain, filled in from reference TRBV25-1 and TRBJ2-5, reads EADIYQTPRYLVIGTGKKITLECSQTMGHDKMYWYQQDPGMELHLIHYSYGVNSTEKGDLSSESTVSRIRTEHFPLTLESARPSHTSQYLCASGGETQYFGPGTRLLVL.

This clonotype was observed many times. The chain carries TRBV11-1 and TRBJ2-3, with D perhaps TRBD2 (6 bases). The CDR3 is made up of 16 amino acids. CDR1 is SGHAT and CDR2 is FQDESV in the germline V gene (reference sequence). The V gene lost 7 bases and the J gene lost 0 bases, with 17 bases spanning the gap. CDR3 sequence: CASTVARRGSTDTQYF. The CDR3 region has the DNA TGTGCCAGCACCGTCGCGCGCCGGGGGAGCACAGATACGCAGTATTTT.

The table lists this clonotype with many counts. The CDR3 reads CASSLIPRDEAFF. As DNA, the CDR3 is TGTGCCAGCAGCTTAATACCGAGGGACGAAGCTTTCTTT. The gene calls are TRBV7-2 and TRBJ1-1, with D maybe TRBD1 (5 bases). There are 13 residues in the CDR3. Germline values: CDR1 SGHTA, CDR2 FQGNSA. V was shortened by 2 bases and J by 8 bases, with 12 bases between the two germline ends.

In this sample, this clonotype turned up many times. The J gene is TRBJ2-1, the V gene TRBV20-1, with TRBD2 matching over 8 bases. With 6 bases clipped from V and 4 bases from J, the junction kept 8 bases outside the gene matches. CDR1 and CDR2 from the germline V gene are DFQATT and SNEGSKA (reference sequence). This CDR3 is 14 amino acids long. DNA for the CDR3: TGCAGTGCCCGCGAGCGGGGGCCGTACAATGAGCAGTTCTTC. The encoded protein is CSARERGPYNEQFF.

This clonotype was seen many times. V and J are TRBV20-1 and TRBJ1-6; D is ambiguous. The CDR3 is made up of 14 amino acids. CDR1 is DFQATT, CDR2 SNEGSKA, per germline (reference sequence). Trimming shortened V by 2 bases and J by 5 bases, and 10 bases separated the two germline ends. DNA of the CDR3: TGCAGTGCTAGACCTATCATGGATAATTCACCCCTCCACTTT. Its protein is CSARPIMDNSPLHF.

This clonotype has at least ten counts. The chain has TRBV30 and TRBJ2-5; 12 positions agree with TRBD2. Germline V gene lookup returns CDR1 GTSNPN and CDR2 SVGIG (reference sequence). The CDR3 contains 18 residues. The trim removed 3 bases at V and 4 bases at J, leaving 15 bases unmatched. CDR3 amino acids: CAWSARRTSGAGVETQYF. CDR3 in DNA: TGTGCCTGGAGCGCCCGTAGGACTAGCGGGGCGGGAGTAGAGACCCAGTACTTC.

There are many counts of this clonotype. The rearrangement uses TRBV12-3 or TRBV12-4 and TRBJ1-4; TRBD1 might be the D (5 bases). The CDR3 loop spans 16 amino acids. Trimming took off 10 bases at V and 5 bases at J, with 23 bases between the two ends. CDR3 sequence: CATSRDSEGVNEKLFF. The DNA of the CDR3 is TGTGCCACTTCTCGCGACAGTGAGGGAGTAAATGAAAAACTGTTTTTT.

The table lists this clonotype with many counts. The chain carries TRBV5-1 and TRBJ2-1; D is possibly TRBD2 (6 bases). There are 14 residues in the CDR3. Trimming left V 1 base short and J 6 bases short, with 11 bases between. CDR1 and CDR2 (germline): SGHRS, YFSETQ. CDR3 protein: CASSLMGEVNEQFF. The CDR3 DNA sequence: TGCGCCAGCAGCTTGATGGGGGAGGTCAATGAGCAGTTCTTC.

This clonotype has at least ten counts. V is TRBV2 and J is TRBJ2-7, with D unclear. The V gene's germline CDR1 is SNHLY and CDR2 FYNNEI. The CDR3 is 12 amino acids. V gave up 6 bases and J gave up 4 bases, with 10 bases separating them. CDR3 sequence reads: CASSRGPYEQYF. The CDR3 coding sequence is TGTGCCAGCAGCCGCGGCCCGTACGAGCAGTACTTC.

The CDR3 sequence is CASSEPGLAKYEQYF. DNA for the CDR3: TGTGCCAGCAGTGAACCGGGACTGGCTAAGTACGAGCAGTACTTC. The chain has TRBV7-9 and TRBJ2-7, with a weak D call TRBD2 (6 bases). The CDR3 has 15 residues. Germline CDR1 and CDR2: SEHNR and FQNEAQ (reference sequence). Trimming shortened V by 6 bases and J by 4 bases, and 19 bases separated the two germline ends.

There are many counts of this clonotype. CDR3 residues: CASGSGGGTVERYTF. CDR3 nucleotides: TGCGCCAGCGGTTCAGGGGGCGGGACCGTCGAGCGCTACACCTTC. The rearrangement links TRBV5-1 to TRBJ1-2, with 8 bases that match TRBD1. The CDR3 length is 15 residues. V lost 7 bases, J lost 9 bases, and 17 bases stayed unmatched. Germline lookup yields CDR1 SGHRS and CDR2 YFSETQ. The full variable domain, its missing parts supplied by reference TRBV5-1 and TRBJ1-2, is KAGVTQTPRYLIKTRGQQVTLSCSPISGHRSVSWYQQTPGQGLQFLFEYFSETQRNKGNFPGRFSGRQFSNSRSEMNVSTLELGDSALYLCASGSGGGTVERYTFGSGTRLTVV.